Listed below are T cell receptor beta chains from one sample, sequenced in a study of CD8+ T cells in alopecia areata. Sequenced by immunoSEQ multiplex PCR; TCRdb stores in-frame clones only, minus some. Of approximately 160,000 clones in the sample, around 60% were seen once. The sequences come from CD4+ T cells sorted from blood, collected at week 24, from a patient treated with tofacitinib. All receptors derive from a human donor with alopecia areata. Both conserved end residues are part of each CDR3. The order of the fields is clone size, V gene, J gene, D gene, CDR3 protein, CDR3 DNA. A D gene is named only where the DNA matches it firmly. A clone size is listed for some rows: how often the clone was seen (once, few, many), or a class if it is expanded.

-,TRBV19,TRBJ1-2,TRBD1,CASSIPGQANYGYTF,TGTGCCAGTAGTATACCGGGACAGGCAAACTATGGCTACACCTTC
-,TRBV30,TRBJ2-1,-,CAWSGRAYNEQFF,TGTGCCTGGAGTGGCCGGGCCTACAATGAGCAGTTCTTC
-,TRBV27,TRBJ1-1,-,CASSSPATVEAFF,TGTGCCAGCAGTTCCCCGGCGACCGTTGAAGCTTTCTTT
-,TRBV7-6,TRBJ2-2,-,CASSSRRVTGELFF,TGTGCCAGCAGCTCTCGCCGGGTCACCGGGGAGCTGTTTTTT
-,TRBV30,TRBJ2-7,-,CAWSETGGEQYF,TGTGCCTGGAGTGAGACCGGGGGCGAGCAGTACTTC
-,TRBV23-1,TRBJ2-5,-,CASNTFGQFCAETQYF,TGCGCCAGCAACACTTTCGGACAATTCTGTGCGGAGACCCAGTACTTC
-,TRBV7-2,TRBJ1-2,-,CASSLASPYGYTF,TGTGCCAGCAGCTTAGCCAGCCCTTATGGCTACACCTTC
-,TRBV9,TRBJ2-5,-,CASSTRAGTSPGTQYF,TGTGCCAGCAGCACCCGAGCCGGGACCTCACCGGGGACCCAGTACTTC
-,TRBV4-2,TRBJ2-1,TRBD1,CASSQVSGGQDEQFF,TGTGCCAGCAGCCAAGTATCAGGGGGCCAAGATGAGCAGTTCTTC
few,TRBV10-3,TRBJ2-3,-,CAISDGYTDTQYF,TGTGCCATCAGTGATGGGTACACAGATACGCAGTATTTT